This T cell receptor (beta chain) comes out of a study of T-cell reconstitution after alpha-beta-depleted transplantation in children (dated by TCRdb to 2016 to 2017). For context, the study as a whole: Using TCR repertoire profiling, the study followed T-cell immune reconstitution in a quantitative way in children after TCRalphabeta/CD19-depleted allogeneic hematopoietic cell transplantation.

Study-level results and caveats: Hyperexpanded clone frequencies declined over subsequent months; after one year, T-cell counts and TCRbeta diversity were mostly attributed to newly produced T cells. In some patients, the high TCRbeta diversity seen at day 60 was put down to recipient T cells and intrathymic progenitors that had survived conditioning. About two months after transplant, the apparently early recovery of alphabetaT-cell counts reportedly depended on just several hundred clones that had expanded rapidly and came from non-depleted graft cells.

The trim is 3 bases for V and 4 bases for J, with a gap of 3 bases between the germline ends. From cysteine to phenylalanine, the CDR3 is 12 amino acids long. Only the CDR3 part of the read is kept: 36 bases, read in frame from the first base. In light of the paper, this sample's treatment or condition label describes: allogeneic hematopoietic cell transplantation with graft depleted of TCRalphabeta T cells and CD19 B cells. The children who served as transplant recipients had been given grafts of TCRalphabeta/CD19-depleted allogeneic hematopoietic cells. Libraries were made using PCR. Instrument used: Illumina HiSeq 2500. To normalize quantification of the TCRbeta repertoire, the TCR libraries were built with molecular barcoding that relied on unique molecular identifiers. TCRdb's own reprocessing of the public reads used fastp at Q25 and MiXCR and kept productive beta chains. Each entry is one CDR3 protein sequence, shown with its most common DNA and genes. The sample profile shows 700,000 to 950,000 distinct CDR3 sequences; around 17% of them were found once. In total, the top ten clones hold around 4.5% of the sample.

This clonotype has at least ten counts. No antigen is known for it. No base quality information exists; no much larger clone differs at one position. Recombination linked TRBV12-3 or TRBV12-4 to TRBJ2-2; a confident D gene designation cannot be given. The sample in question was PBMCs, mostly from graft donor cells, obtained 360 days after TCRalphabeta/CD19-depleted stem cell transplant. This clonotype originated in a male patient younger than 18 who had a stem cell transplant for acute lymphoblastic leukemia, so the T cells may come from the graft donor. The nucleotides read TGTGCCAGCAGTTTCGTCACCGGGGAGCTGTTTTTT. The translation is CASSFVTGELFF.